Following are 16 T cell receptor beta chains from one sample sequenced in a study of T-cell reconstitution after alpha-beta-depleted transplantation in children. The TCRbeta library was prepared with unique molecular identifiers. TCRdb reprocessed the PCR reads via MiXCR and lists one record per CDR3 protein. The table includes 200,000 to 250,000 distinct CDR3 sequences, 9.5% to 13% detected once. The sequencing used PBMCs, collected before TCRalphabeta/CD19-depleted stem cell transplant. These receptors were collected from a child in the first two years of life with acute myeloid leukemia, due to receive a stem cell transplant.

About this clonotype itself: Relative to the germline gene, one junction end is altered; a read error may explain this. The chain couples TRBV7-8 to TRBJ2-4; the D gene is possibly TRBD1 (6 bases). CDR3 length: 17 residues. Germline CDR1 reads SGHVS; CDR2 reads FQNEAQ. CDR3 region: CASSLTINGKSGDIQYF. The CDR3 DNA reads as TGTGCCAGCAGCTTAACGATTAACGGGAAGTCAGGGGACATTCAATACTTC.

The table lists this clonotype with many counts. This sequence joins TRBV12-3 or TRBV12-4 and TRBJ1-2; TRBD1 matches at 7 bases. Germline trimming cut 5 bases from V and 3 bases from J; bases unmatched to any gene: 0. The length of the CDR3 is 12 residues. CDR3 sequence (DNA): TGTGCCAGCAGTGACAGGGACTATGGCTACACCTTC. It yields the protein CASSDRDYGYTF.

Ten or more counts support this clonotype. The chain joins TRBV27 to TRBJ2-1; D not resolved. Trimming stripped 8 bases from V and 9 bases from J, with 14 bases between. Germline CDR1 and CDR2: MNHEY and SMNVEV (reference sequence). The CDR3 length is 12 residues. CDR3 loop: CASEASFGEQFF. DNA for the CDR3: TGTGCCAGCGAGGCTAGTTTTGGTGAGCAGTTCTTC.

This clonotype was seen only a few times. This chain links TRBV12-3 or TRBV12-4 with TRBJ1-1; possible D gene TRBD1, 5 bases. V was shortened by 2 bases and J by 4 bases, with 14 bases between the two germline ends. This CDR3 contains 15 residues. CDR3: CASSLFGGEGTEAFF. The CDR3 DNA is TGTGCCAGCAGTTTATTTGGGGGGGAAGGCACTGAAGCTTTCTTT.

Points on this clonotype: This may stem from a read error, because a much larger clone lies one nucleotide away. The chain is built from TRBV19 and TRBJ1-1, with D possibly TRBD1 on 5 matching bases. The CDR3 covers 14 residues. Germline CDR1 is LNHDA and CDR2 is SQIVND (reference sequence). In DNA form, the CDR3 reads TGTGCCAGTAGTCGCCCCTACAGGAACGCTGAAGCTTTCTTT. Translating gives CASSRPYRNAEAFF.

In its sample, this clonotype was seen many times. The DNA of the CDR3 is TGTGCCAGCAGTTCGACCTATGGTGGGAATCAGCCCCAGCATTTT. As protein: CASSSTYGGNQPQHF. The chain carries TRBV6-5 and TRBJ1-5, with unresolved D. The CDR3 has 15 amino acids. The V end was cut by 4 bases, the J end by 4 bases, with 14 bases between. Germline V CDR1 and CDR2: MNHEY, SVGAGI.

This clonotype showed up many times. CDR3 sequence: CASTQGSSNTEAFF. CDR3 bases: TGTGCCAGCACCCAGGGGTCCTCGAACACTGAAGCTTTCTTT. The chain links TRBV12-3 or TRBV12-4 to TRBJ1-1, with D tentatively TRBD1 (6 bases). The CDR3 is 14 amino acids. Trimming left V 7 bases short and J 1 base short, with 13 bases between.

This clonotype showed up many times. The V and J genes are TRBV6-5 and TRBJ2-3; 10 nucleotides line up with TRBD1. The CDR3 contains 17 residues. Trimming at V came to 0 bases and at J to 6 bases, leaving 9 bases not matched to a gene. Germline V gene lookup returns CDR1 MNHEY and CDR2 SVGAGI. CDR3 nucleotide sequence: TGTGCCAGCAGTTACTCAAGTCCGGGACAGGGGTCCGATACGCAGTATTTT. As protein: CASSYSSPGQGSDTQYF.

At least ten counts were recorded for this clonotype. The chain carries TRBV5-1 and TRBJ1-4; D is uncertain. Between the trimmed V and J ends, which lost 2 bases and 3 bases, there was a span of 8 bases. The CDR3 extends over 14 amino acids. The germline V gene encodes CDR1 SGHRS and CDR2 YFSETQ. CDR3 sequence reads: CASSFDPANEKLFF. CDR3 coding DNA: TGCGCCAGCAGCTTCGATCCAGCTAATGAAAAACTGTTTTTT.

In this sample, this clonotype turned up many times. The chain uses TRBV5-1 and TRBJ1-3, with unresolved D. The CDR3 is 14 amino acids. V gave up 4 bases and J gave up 0 bases, with 8 bases separating them. Per the germline V gene, CDR1 is SGHRS and CDR2 is YFSETQ. The CDR3 sequence is CASSRESSGNTIYF. The CDR3 DNA follows: TGCGCCAGCAGCCGGGAGAGCTCTGGAAACACCATATATTTT.

This clonotype was counted at least ten times. The chain carries TRBV20-1 and TRBJ1-5, with TRBD1 matching over 10 bases. This CDR3 region has 15 residues. With 5 bases clipped from V and 3 bases from J, the junction kept 7 bases outside the gene matches. Germline CDR1 and CDR2: DFQATT and SNEGSKA (reference sequence). CDR3 bases: TGCAGTGCTTCCACGGGACAGGGGACCAATCAGCCCCAGCATTTT. This translates into CSASTGQGTNQPQHF.

This clonotype has a handful of counts. The genes are TRBV5-4 and TRBJ2-1, with D perhaps assigned TRBD1 or TRBD2 (6 bases each). The germline V and J ends were trimmed by 3 bases and 0 bases, with 16 bases remaining between them. The CDR3 is 17 amino acids. CDR1 and CDR2 (germline): SGHNT, YYREEE (reference sequence). DNA of the CDR3: TGTGCCAGCAGCTCTCCGCAGGGGAGGAGCTCCTACAATGAGCAGTTCTTC. It encodes CASSSPQGRSSYNEQFF.

Concerning this clonotype: This may stem from a read error, because a much larger clone lies one nucleotide away. This sequence joins TRBV6-1 and TRBJ2-7; a weak D match, TRBD2 (6 bases). Germline assignment: CDR1 MNHNS and CDR2 SASEGT. V lost 4 bases to trimming and J lost 2 bases, with 12 bases between them. This CDR3 has 14 amino acids. The CDR3 here is CASSVQEGTYEQYF. CDR3 in DNA: TGTGCCAGCAGTGTTCAGGAGGGTACCTACGAGCAGTACTTC.

In this sample, this clonotype turned up a few times. The chain combines TRBV28 with TRBJ2-7; the D is unclear. There are 16 residues in the CDR3. The germline CDR1 and CDR2 sequences are MDHEN and SYDVKM. Trimming took off 6 bases at V and 3 bases at J, with 21 bases between the two ends. The DNA for the CDR3 is TGTGCCAGCAGAATCCACCTGGGCAGCCCGATCTACGAGCAGTACTTC. It is translated as CASRIHLGSPIYEQYF.

Comments on this clonotype: The junction departs from the called germline gene at one end, perhaps through a read error. The CDR3 coding sequence is TGTGCCTTCAGTTTAAGGGTAGGGACCCACCGAAGCACAGATACGCAGTATTTT. Translation: CAFSLRVGTHRSTDTQYF. This chain connects TRBV10-3 to TRBJ2-3; D possibly uses TRBD1 or TRBD2 (5 bases each). CDR1 is ENHRY and CDR2 is SYGVKD in the germline V gene. The CDR3 extends over 18 amino acids.

The table lists this clonotype with many counts. V gene TRBV9 combines with J gene TRBJ2-5; a possible D gene is TRBD2 (7 bases). The germline V gene has CDR1 SGDLS and CDR2 YYNGEE. V lost 2 bases to trimming and J lost 3 bases, with 17 bases between them. This CDR3 is built from 16 residues. The CDR3 loop reads CASSVDTGRAEETQYF. The CDR3 DNA reads as TGTGCCAGCAGCGTCGACACAGGGAGGGCGGAAGAGACCCAGTACTTC.